What follows is one TCR beta chain and its context. The antigen is undetermined. With the Oncomine TCR Beta short-read assay, DNA from cultured CD4+ T cells was sequenced. TCRdb reprocessed the PCR reads via MiXCR and lists one record per CDR3 protein. This sample carries some 7,400 distinct CDR3 sequences, around 33% of them seen once, and the ten largest clones take around 25%. Treatment: roughly 10-day PBMC culture with coronavirus spike peptide pools or control peptides (ViraFEST assay). Those CD4+ T cells from the unexposed donor predate the COVID-19 pandemic (2011-2018). Researchers grew the cells for about 11 days and then pulled out CD4+ T cells by negative selection. This sample was taken from a study of vaccination and CD4 T cells after COVID-19. The J segment lost 1 base and the V segment lost 0 bases, leaving 4 bases of the junction unmatched. Germline-derived CDR1 and CDR2 are MNHEY and SVGAGI. The CDR3 totals 16 residues.

The origin of this receptor is a human donor in good health. What was sequenced was CD4+ T cells from blood, cultured in vitro. The chain employs TRBV6-5 and TRBJ2-5, with TRBD1 matching over 8 bases. CDR3 nucleotides: TGTGCCAGCAGTTACTCGACAGGGGACACCCAAGAGACCCAGTACTTC. Translation gives CASSYSTGDTQETQYF.